One sample yielded the 17 T cell receptor beta chains listed below, sequenced in a study of blood T cell repertoires in COVID-19 (dated by TCRdb to 2020 to 2022). The method behind the library was the immunoSEQ multiplex PCR assay. Held by TCRdb, this immuneACCESS table contains in-frame sequences only and omits some clones. Under half of the omission traces to an unresolved V gene where checked; the cause of the rest is unknown. For this sample the table gives about 100,000 clones, of which around nine tenths were detected only once. Together, the top ten hold under 5.5% of the sample. Sequenced sample: peripheral blood. These TCRs come from a human donor in a cohort sampled during active COVID-19.

This chain uses TRBV19 with TRBJ2-5; D is ambiguous. V was clipped by 4 bases and J by 3 bases, with 9 bases between them. Looked up from germline, CDR1 is LNHDA and CDR2 is SQIVND (reference sequence). This CDR3 contains 13 residues. The CDR3 nucleotides read TGTGCCAGTAGTACCCTAGGAAAAGAGACCCAGTACTTC. Translation: CASSTLGKETQYF. Full variable domain (missing parts from reference TRBV19 and TRBJ2-5): DGGITQSPKYLFRKEGQNVTLSCEQNLNHDAMYWYRQDPGQGLRLIYYSQIVNDFQKGDIAEGYSVSREKKESFPLTVTSAQKNPTAFYLCASSTLGKETQYFGPGTRLLVL.

CDR3 sequence reads: CAWSVDRGNNSPLHF. CDR3 coding DNA: TGTGCCTGGAGTGTTGACAGGGGGAATAATTCACCCCTCCACTTT. The rearrangement uses TRBV30 and TRBJ1-6; 9 bases are a match to TRBD1. Germline CDR1 GTSNPN, CDR2 SVGIG (reference sequence). CDR3 length equals 15 residues. V lost 0 bases to trimming and J lost 5 bases; unmatched junction nucleotides: 2.

This rearrangement joins TRBV3-1 (or the pseudogene TRBV3-2) to TRBJ2-2; maybe TRBD1 (5 bases). Germline CDR1 LGHDT, CDR2 YNNKEL (reference sequence). Trimming removed 1 base at V and 5 bases at J, with 11 bases between. The CDR3 spans 15 residues. This CDR3 is CASSQGGRETGELFF. The CDR3 DNA follows: TGTGCCAGCAGCCAAGGTGGCAGGGAAACCGGGGAGCTGTTTTTT.

The chain couples TRBV7-3 to TRBJ2-2; 9 positions agree with TRBD2. The V gene end was trimmed by 5 bases and the J gene end by 1 base; junction bases not matched to a gene: 2. Looked up from germline, CDR1 is SGHTA and CDR2 is FQGTGA. The CDR3 runs 15 residues. CDR3 sequence (DNA): TGTGCCAGCAGCGGTAGCGGGGGGAACACCGGGGAGCTGTTTTTT. It yields the protein CASSGSGGNTGELFF.

This sequence joins TRBV7-9 and TRBJ2-5, with D maybe TRBD1 (6 bases). V was trimmed by 2 bases and J by 5 bases, leaving 9 bases between them. The CDR3 has 13 amino acids. From germline, CDR1 is SEHNR and CDR2 FQNEAQ (reference sequence). CDR3 sequence reads: CASSLQGKETQYF. The CDR3 region has the DNA TGTGCCAGCAGCTTACAGGGGAAGGAGACCCAGTACTTC.

This chain joins TRBV11-2 and TRBJ1-2; TRBD1 matches 7 bases. The CDR3 has 13 residues. J was trimmed by 3 bases and V by 4 bases; bases with no gene match: 2. The V gene's germline CDR1 is SGHAT and CDR2 FQNNGV. The CDR3: CASSSTGYYGYTF. CDR3 bases: TGTGCCAGCAGCTCGACAGGGTACTATGGCTACACCTTC. Looking up the rest from reference TRBV11-2 and TRBJ1-2 gives the full variable domain: EAGVAQSPRYKIIEKRQSVAFWCNPISGHATLYWYQQILGQGPKLLIQFQNNGVVDDSQLPKDRFSAERLKGVDSTLKIQPAKLEDSAVYLCASSSTGYYGYTFGSGTRLTVV.

This chain connects TRBV4-1 to TRBJ1-5; 10 bases map to TRBD1. The CDR3 length is 16 residues. The ends lost 0 bases at V and 6 bases at J; junction bases unmatched: 5. In germline, CDR1 is MGHRA, CDR2 YSYEKL. The CDR3 region is CASSQDNGQGGQPQHF. CDR3 coding DNA: TGCGCCAGCAGCCAAGACAATGGACAGGGGGGTCAGCCCCAGCATTTT.

V is TRBV7-8 and J is TRBJ2-7, with 11 bases that match TRBD1. Germline V gene data show CDR1 as SGHVS and CDR2 as FQNEAQ. There are 16 residues in the CDR3. V shed 0 bases, J shed 6 bases, and the junction held 7 bases outside the gene matches. The CDR3 bases are TGTGCCAGCAGCTTAGCGCTTTTGGGACAGGGGGGCGAGCAGTACTTC. Translated: CASSLALLGQGGEQYF. The whole variable domain, filled in from reference TRBV7-8 and TRBJ2-7, reads GAGVSQSPRYKVAKRGQDVALRCDPISGHVSLFWYQQALGQGPEFLTYFQNEAQLDKSGLPSDRFFAERPEGSVSTLKIQRTQQEDSAVYLCASSLALLGQGGEQYFGPGTRLTVT.

The chain carries TRBV7-2 and TRBJ1-5; unclear D gene. Looked up from germline, CDR1 is SGHTA and CDR2 is FQGNSA. Trimming removed 1 base at V and 2 bases at J, with 9 bases between. This CDR3 is 15 amino acids long. CDR3 loop: CASSLVPGGNQPQHF. CDR3 coding DNA: TGTGCCAGCAGCTTAGTGCCCGGGGGCAATCAGCCCCAGCATTTT.

This chain connects TRBV3-1 (or the pseudogene TRBV3-2) to TRBJ2-3; the D gene is possibly TRBD2 (6 bases). Trimming took 1 base from V and 0 from J, leaving 8 bases between them. Germline-derived CDR1 and CDR2 are LGHDT and YNNKEL (reference sequence). The CDR3 has 15 residues. Written as DNA, the CDR3 is TGTGCCAGCAGCCAAGCCGCGGGAAGCACAGATACGCAGTATTTT. Residues: CASSQAAGSTDTQYF.

This clone occurred once. This chain links TRBV5-1 with TRBJ2-5, with 8 bases that match TRBD2. Losses at the gene ends were 0 bases for V and 3 bases for J; bases not matched to a gene: 7. Germline V gives CDR1 SGHRS, CDR2 YFSETQ. The CDR3 runs 16 residues. CDR3 in amino acids: CASSLGIGRGEETQYF. CDR3 nucleotides: TGCGCCAGCAGCTTGGGTATCGGGAGGGGTGAAGAGACCCAGTACTTC.

This rearrangement joins TRBV30 to TRBJ2-3; possible D gene TRBD2, 5 bases. Germline V gene sequence: CDR1 GTSNPN, CDR2 SVGIG (reference sequence). V was clipped by 3 bases and J by 11 bases, with 21 bases between them. The CDR3 loop spans 14 amino acids. The CDR3 sequence is CAWSEAPPRAEQYF. The CDR3 nucleotides read TGTGCCTGGAGCGAGGCCCCGCCCCGAGCGGAGCAGTATTTT.

The chain's CDR3 is CASSHEGVGEQFF. The DNA of the CDR3 is TGTGCCAGCTCTCATGAGGGGGTTGGGGAGCAGTTCTTC. The chain carries TRBV11-2 and TRBJ2-1; possible D gene TRBD1, 6 bases. This CDR3 has 13 amino acids. CDR1 and CDR2 from the germline V gene are SGHAT and FQNNGV. V lost 8 bases, J lost 10 bases, and 18 bases lay in between.

This clone appeared a single time. The chain combines TRBV27 with TRBJ1-6; 8 nucleotides match TRBD1. This CDR3 region has 16 residues. Germline CDR1 is MNHEY and CDR2 is SMNVEV (reference sequence). Trimming took 5 bases from V and 8 from J; bases not matched to a gene: 11. CDR3 sequence: CASSDLGQGRDSPLHF. The DNA for the CDR3 is TGTGCCAGCAGTGACCTCGGACAGGGTCGGGATTCACCCCTCCACTTT.

V usage is TRBV20-1 and J usage is TRBJ2-1; 9 bases are a match to TRBD1. CDR3 length: 18 amino acids. V lost 3 bases, J lost 0 bases, and 12 bases stayed unmatched. Germline CDR1 reads DFQATT; CDR2 reads SNEGSKA (reference sequence). The CDR3 region is CSASSGTGFRSSYNEQFF. CDR3 in DNA: TGCAGTGCTAGTTCCGGGACAGGGTTTAGAAGCTCCTACAATGAGCAGTTCTTC.

The CDR3 protein is CASSLTSGSYEQYF. In nucleotides, the CDR3 is TGCGCCAGCAGCCTGACTAGCGGCTCCTACGAGCAGTACTTC. The chain uses TRBV4-1 and TRBJ2-7; TRBD2 matches 9 bases. The CDR3 has 14 residues. After removal of 4 bases from V and 0 bases from J, the junction contained 1 base not matched to a gene. Looked up from germline, CDR1 is MGHRA and CDR2 is YSYEKL.

The CDR3 DNA reads as TGCGCCAGCAGCTTACGGACTACCCCCTACGAGCAGTACTTC. Residues: CASSLRTTPYEQYF. The chain couples TRBV5-1 to TRBJ2-7, with D tentatively TRBD2 (6 bases). Trimming removed 2 bases at V and 2 bases at J, with 11 bases between. The CDR3 loop spans 14 amino acids. The V gene's germline CDR1 is SGHRS and CDR2 YFSETQ.